Listed below are T cell receptor beta chains from one sample, sequenced in a study of CD8 T cells in Susac syndrome. TCRdb ran MiXCR on the immunoSEQ multiplex PCR reads and lists one entry per CDR3 protein. Seen here are around 150,000 distinct CDR3 sequences, around 95% observed once, and the top ten hold 0.075% to 0.09%. Sequenced input: CD4+ T cells from PBMCs. The source is a human donor with Susac syndrome. The conserved cysteine and the conserved F or W are not part of the CDR3 here.

J gene,V gene,CDR3 protein
TRBJ2-7,TRBV29-1,SVGGGSSYEQY
TRBJ2-1,TRBV12-3/TRBV12-4,ASRTNLAENNEQF
TRBJ2-2,TRBV12-3/TRBV12-4,ASSQTSTGELF
TRBJ2-7,TRBV20-1,SAGGRAYEQY
TRBJ2-6,TRBV7-3,ASSLTRTWGGDSGANVLT
TRBJ1-5,TRBV19,ASSPGSGSNQPQH
TRBJ1-1,TRBV29-1,SVDRMNTEAF
TRBJ1-2,TRBV2,ASTRDPYGYT
TRBJ1-1,TRBV14,ASSQRPWTEGFEAF
TRBJ2-2,TRBV27,ASRGLGELF
TRBJ2-5,TRBV15,ATSRDGQETQY
TRBJ2-1,TRBV20-1,SANRVSSYNEQF
TRBJ2-5,TRBV18,ASSEGFQETQY
TRBJ2-3,TRBV15,ATSRTGNTQY
TRBJ2-5,TRBV9,ASSVGGGPQETQY
TRBJ2-2,TRBV18,ASSPRGTGELF
TRBJ1-1,TRBV7-9,ASSGQGAVTEAF
TRBJ1-4,TRBV6-5,ASSYYRNEKLF
TRBJ1-3,TRBV28,ASSLWASGNTIY
TRBJ2-1,TRBV5-1,ASSLGPQGTYNEQF
TRBJ2-7,TRBV11-2,ASTLTSGGPYEQY
TRBJ2-3,TRBV28,ASSSDHSLTDTQY
TRBJ1-1,TRBV6-1,ASTEPKRQGFRNTEAF
TRBJ1-5,TRBV20-1,SARGWDQPQH
TRBJ2-1,TRBV4-1,ASSQPVSNEQF
TRBJ2-5,TRBV29-1,SVQARAGETQY
TRBJ2-1,TRBV20-1,SVAGNNEQF
TRBJ2-1,TRBV6-1,ASTLRGGSYNEQF
TRBJ2-7,TRBV1,TKKRTDSYEQY
TRBJ2-7,TRBV3-1,ASSPRTSYEQY
TRBJ1-2,TRBV15,ATSNGSYGYT
TRBJ2-3,TRBV5-4,ASSIDAGTNTDTQY
TRBJ2-7,TRBV19,ASSIGGHYEQY
TRBJ1-5,TRBV28,ASTPPGTAYYSNQPQH
TRBJ2-7,TRBV5-6,ASSLDGTGGREQY
TRBJ1-1,TRBV29-1,SVDSLMGTEAF
TRBJ1-5,TRBV2,ASSGLGQPQH
TRBJ2-3,TRBV29-1,SVDSGYTQY
TRBJ2-3,TRBV9,ASSVDRVDTQY
TRBJ2-6,TRBV21-1,ASSKDGPRSGANVLT
TRBJ2-7,TRBV27,ASSTSQGAGLGEQY
TRBJ1-1,TRBV29-1,SVEWTRPNTEAF
TRBJ2-3,TRBV10-3,AISESPMDTQY
TRBJ1-2,TRBV18,ASSPGDYGYT
TRBJ1-6,TRBV4-1,ASSHPGLNSPLH
TRBJ1-4,TRBV2,ASSLDRRNEKLF
TRBJ1-1,TRBV3-1,ASSQSPRGGSEAF
TRBJ2-5,TRBV4-1,ASSRRQAEETQY
TRBJ1-1,TRBV20-1,SAALGTTAF
TRBJ2-3,TRBV19,ASSFLNRVGTDTQY
TRBJ1-2,TRBV3-1,ASSPRDLTYPYGYT